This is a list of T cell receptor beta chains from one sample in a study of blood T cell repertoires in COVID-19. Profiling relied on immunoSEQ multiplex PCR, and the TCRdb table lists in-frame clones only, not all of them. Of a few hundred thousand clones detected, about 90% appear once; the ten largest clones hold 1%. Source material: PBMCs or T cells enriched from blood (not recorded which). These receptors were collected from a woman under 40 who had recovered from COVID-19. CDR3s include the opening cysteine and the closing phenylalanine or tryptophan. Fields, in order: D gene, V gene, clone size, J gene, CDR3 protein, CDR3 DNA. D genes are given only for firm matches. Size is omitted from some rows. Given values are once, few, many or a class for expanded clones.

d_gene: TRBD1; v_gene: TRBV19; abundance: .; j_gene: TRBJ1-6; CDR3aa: CASSTRQGGNSPLHF; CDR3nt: TGTGCCAGTAGTACCCGACAGGGTGGTAATTCACCCCTCCACTTT
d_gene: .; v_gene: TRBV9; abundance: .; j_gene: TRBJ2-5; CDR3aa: CASSVGGGEETQYF; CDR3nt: TGTGCCAGCAGCGTTGGAGGGGGCGAAGAGACCCAGTACTTC
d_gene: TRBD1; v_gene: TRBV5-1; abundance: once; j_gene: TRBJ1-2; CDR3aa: CASSPTQGARASGYTF; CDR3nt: TGCGCCAGCAGCCCAACACAGGGGGCCCGGGCCTCAGGCTACACCTTC
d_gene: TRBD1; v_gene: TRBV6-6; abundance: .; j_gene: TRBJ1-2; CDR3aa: CASTRTGGERGGGYTF; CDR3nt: TGTGCCAGCACCCGGACAGGGGGCGAGAGAGGGGGTGGCTACACCTTC
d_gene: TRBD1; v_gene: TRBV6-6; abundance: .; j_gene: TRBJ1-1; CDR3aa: CASNQGAGMNTEAFF; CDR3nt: TGTGCCAGCAATCAGGGGGCGGGAATGAACACTGAAGCTTTCTTT
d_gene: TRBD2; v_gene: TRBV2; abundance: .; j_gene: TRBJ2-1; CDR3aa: CASRAGGVDEQFF; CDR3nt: TGTGCCAGCAGGGCGGGGGGAGTGGATGAGCAGTTCTTC
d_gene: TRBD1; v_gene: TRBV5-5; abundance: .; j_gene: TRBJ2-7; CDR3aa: CASSLGQGAYEQYF; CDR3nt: TGTGCCAGCAGCTTGGGACAGGGCGCCTACGAGCAGTACTTC
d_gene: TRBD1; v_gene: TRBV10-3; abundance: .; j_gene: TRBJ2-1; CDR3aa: CAISGATGANEQFF; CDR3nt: TGTGCCATCAGTGGTGCCACAGGGGCCAATGAGCAGTTCTTC
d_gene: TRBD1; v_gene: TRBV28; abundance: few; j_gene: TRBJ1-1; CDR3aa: CASRRDRETEAFF; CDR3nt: TGTGCCAGCAGGCGGGACAGGGAGACTGAAGCTTTCTTT
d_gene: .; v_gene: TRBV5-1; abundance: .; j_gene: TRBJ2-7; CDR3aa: CASSLAMSSYEQYF; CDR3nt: TGCGCCAGCAGCTTGGCCATGAGCTCCTACGAGCAGTACTTC
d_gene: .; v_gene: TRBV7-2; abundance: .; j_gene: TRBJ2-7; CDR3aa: CASSRPTGLGSYEQYF; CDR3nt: TGTGCCAGCAGCCGCCCAACAGGGTTGGGCTCCTACGAGCAGTACTTC
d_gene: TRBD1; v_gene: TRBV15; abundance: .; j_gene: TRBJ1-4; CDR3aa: CATSNRGRWEKLFF; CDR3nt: TGTGCCACCAGCAACAGGGGGCGGTGGGAAAAACTGTTTTTT
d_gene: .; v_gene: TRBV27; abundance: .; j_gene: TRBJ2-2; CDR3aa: CASRVGPSTGELFF; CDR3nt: TGTGCCAGCAGGGTGGGGCCGAGCACCGGGGAGCTGTTTTTT
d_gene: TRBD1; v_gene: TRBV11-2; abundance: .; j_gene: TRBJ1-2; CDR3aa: CASSEAPGGYGYTF; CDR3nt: TGTGCCAGCAGCGAAGCTCCAGGGGGCTATGGCTACACCTTC
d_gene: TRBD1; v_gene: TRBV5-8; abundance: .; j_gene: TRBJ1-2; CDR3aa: CASRDRGTYGYTF; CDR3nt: TGTGCCAGCAGAGACAGGGGAACCTATGGCTACACCTTC
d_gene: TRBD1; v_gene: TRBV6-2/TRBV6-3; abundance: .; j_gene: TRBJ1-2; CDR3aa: CASSLTSTGGHGYTF; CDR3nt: TGTGCCAGCAGCCTTACCTCCACAGGGGGTCATGGCTACACCTTC
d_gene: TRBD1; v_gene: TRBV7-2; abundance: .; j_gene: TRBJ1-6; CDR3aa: CASSASTGGISPLHF; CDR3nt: TGTGCCAGCAGCGCCTCGACAGGGGGCATCTCACCCCTCCACTTT
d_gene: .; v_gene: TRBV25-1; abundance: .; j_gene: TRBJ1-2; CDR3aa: CASSEKMGLTNGYTF; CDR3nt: TGTGCCAGCAGTGAAAAAATGGGCCTGACGAATGGCTACACCTTC
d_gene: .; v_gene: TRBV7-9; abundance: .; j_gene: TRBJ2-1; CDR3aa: CASSPRGSISYNEQFF; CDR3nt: TGTGCCAGCAGCCCCCGGGGGTCCATCTCCTACAATGAGCAGTTCTTC
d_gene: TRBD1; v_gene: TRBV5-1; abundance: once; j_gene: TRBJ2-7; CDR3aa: CASSLEGTGVHEQYF; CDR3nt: TGCGCCAGCAGCTTGGAGGGGACAGGGGTCCACGAGCAGTACTTC
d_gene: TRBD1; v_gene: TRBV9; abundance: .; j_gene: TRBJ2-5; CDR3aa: CASSVAATGRETQYF; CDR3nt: TGTGCCAGCAGCGTAGCCGCGACAGGGAGAGAGACCCAGTACTTC
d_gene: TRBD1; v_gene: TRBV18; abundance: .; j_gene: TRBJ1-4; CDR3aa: CASSQGQGADEKLFF; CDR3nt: TGTGCCAGCTCACAAGGACAGGGGGCCGATGAAAAACTGTTTTTT
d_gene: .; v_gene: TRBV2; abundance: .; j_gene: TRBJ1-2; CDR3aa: CASSEPIQGIYGYTF; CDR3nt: TGTGCCAGCAGTGAACCGATACAGGGAATCTATGGCTACACCTTC
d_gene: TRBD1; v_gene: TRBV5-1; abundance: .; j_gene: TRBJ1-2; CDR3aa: CASSFLQGNGYTF; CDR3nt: TGCGCCAGCAGCTTTTTACAGGGGAATGGCTACACCTTC
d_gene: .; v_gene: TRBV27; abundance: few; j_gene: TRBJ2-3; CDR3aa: CASSFNGGRDTQYF; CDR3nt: TGTGCCAGCAGTTTTAACGGGGGGCGGGATACGCAGTATTTT
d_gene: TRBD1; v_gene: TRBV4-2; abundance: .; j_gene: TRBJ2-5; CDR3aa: CASSQGTGVETQYF; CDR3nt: TGTGCCAGCAGCCAAGGGACAGGGGTGGAGACCCAGTACTTC
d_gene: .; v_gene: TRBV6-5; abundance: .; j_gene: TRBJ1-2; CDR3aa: CASSRDTFYGYTF; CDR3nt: TGTGCCAGCAGTCGGGACACCTTCTATGGCTACACCTTC
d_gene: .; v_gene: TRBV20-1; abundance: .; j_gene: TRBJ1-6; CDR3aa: CSASSSVSGNSPLHF; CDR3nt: TGCAGTGCTAGTAGCTCGGTGTCGGGGAATTCACCCCTCCACTTT
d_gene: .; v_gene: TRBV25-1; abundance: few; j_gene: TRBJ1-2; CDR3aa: CASSESTGLGGYTF; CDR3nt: TGTGCCAGCAGTGAATCCACAGGGCTGGGCGGCTACACCTTC
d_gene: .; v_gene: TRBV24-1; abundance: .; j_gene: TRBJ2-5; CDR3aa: CATSDSSGSGETQYF; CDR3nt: TGTGCCACCAGTGATTCGAGCGGGTCGGGGGAGACCCAGTACTTC
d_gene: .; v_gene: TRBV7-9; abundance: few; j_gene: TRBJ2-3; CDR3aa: CASSLTGGGGDTQYF; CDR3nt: TGTGCCAGCAGCTTAACAGGCGGGGGCGGGGATACGCAGTATTTT
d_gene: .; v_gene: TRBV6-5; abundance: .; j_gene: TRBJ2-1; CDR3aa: CASSYSISGVDEQFF; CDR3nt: TGTGCCAGCAGTTACTCGATCTCGGGGGTCGATGAGCAGTTCTTC
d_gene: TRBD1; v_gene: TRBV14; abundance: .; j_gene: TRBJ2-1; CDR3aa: CASSQTGGRSYNEQFF; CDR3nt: TGTGCCAGCAGCCAGACAGGGGGCCGGTCCTACAATGAGCAGTTCTTC
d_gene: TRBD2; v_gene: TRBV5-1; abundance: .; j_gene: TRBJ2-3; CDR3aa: CASSLTTGLAGPTDTQYF; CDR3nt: TGCGCCAGCAGCTTGACCACAGGGCTAGCGGGGCCCACAGATACGCAGTATTTT
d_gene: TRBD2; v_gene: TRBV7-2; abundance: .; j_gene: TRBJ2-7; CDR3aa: CASSLGRGVNYEQYF; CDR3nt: TGTGCCAGCAGCTTAGGGCGGGGGGTGAACTACGAGCAGTACTTC
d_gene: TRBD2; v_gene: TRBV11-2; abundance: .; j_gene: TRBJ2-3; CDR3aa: CASSTRLAGGADTQYF; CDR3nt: TGTGCCAGCAGCACCAGACTAGCGGGGGGGGCAGATACGCAGTATTTT
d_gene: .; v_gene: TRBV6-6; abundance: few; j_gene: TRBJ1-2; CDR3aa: CASSYSTSDYGYTF; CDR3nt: TGTGCCAGCAGTTACTCTACGTCAGACTATGGCTACACCTTC
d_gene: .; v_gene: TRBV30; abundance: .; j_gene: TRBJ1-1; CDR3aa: CASRGGALGDTEAFF; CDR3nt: TGTGCCTCTCGTGGGGGGGCCCTCGGCGACACTGAAGCTTTCTTT
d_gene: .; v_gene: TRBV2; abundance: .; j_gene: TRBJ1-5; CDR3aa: CASSVGKGDQPQHF; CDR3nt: TGTGCCAGCAGTGTTGGCAAGGGGGATCAGCCCCAGCATTTT
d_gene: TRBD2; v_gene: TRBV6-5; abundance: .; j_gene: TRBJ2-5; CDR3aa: CASSGLAGLFETQYF; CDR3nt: TGTGCCAGCAGCGGACTAGCGGGGCTATTTGAGACCCAGTACTTC
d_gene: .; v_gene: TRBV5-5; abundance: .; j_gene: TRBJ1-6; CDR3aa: CASSSQVDNSPLHF; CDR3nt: TGTGCCAGCAGCTCACAGGTGGATAATTCACCCCTCCACTTT
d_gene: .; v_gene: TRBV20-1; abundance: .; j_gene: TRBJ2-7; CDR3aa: CSASMGGLQGAYEQYF; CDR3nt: TGCAGTGCTAGTATGGGGGGGCTCCAAGGAGCCTACGAGCAGTACTTC
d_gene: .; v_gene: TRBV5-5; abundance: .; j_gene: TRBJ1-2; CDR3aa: CASSLVPTGYYGYTF; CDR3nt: TGTGCCAGCAGCTTGGTTCCCACAGGGTACTATGGCTACACCTTC
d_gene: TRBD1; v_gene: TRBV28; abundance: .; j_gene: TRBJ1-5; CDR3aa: CASSLQGTGNQPQHF; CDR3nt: TGTGCCAGCAGTTTACAGGGGACAGGTAATCAGCCCCAGCATTTT
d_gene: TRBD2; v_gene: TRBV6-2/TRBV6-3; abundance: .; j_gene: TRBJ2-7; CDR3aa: CASSRGLAGPPYEQYF; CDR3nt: TGTGCCAGCAGCCGGGGACTAGCGGGGCCCCCCTACGAGCAGTACTTC
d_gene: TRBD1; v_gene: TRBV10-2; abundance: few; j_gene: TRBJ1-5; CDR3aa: CASSVTGGGGNQPQHF; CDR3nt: TGCGCCAGCAGTGTCACAGGGGGAGGCGGCAATCAGCCCCAGCATTTT
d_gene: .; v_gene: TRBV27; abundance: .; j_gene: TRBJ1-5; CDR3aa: CASKGVSNQPQHF; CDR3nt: TGTGCCAGCAAGGGGGTAAGCAATCAGCCCCAGCATTTT
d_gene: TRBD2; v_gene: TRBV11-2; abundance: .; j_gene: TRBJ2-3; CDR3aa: CASSSGIAGGHTDTQYF; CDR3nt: TGTGCCAGCAGCTCTGGAATAGCGGGGGGGCACACAGATACGCAGTATTTT
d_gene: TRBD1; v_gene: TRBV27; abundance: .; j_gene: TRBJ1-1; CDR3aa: CASSFRQGDTEAFF; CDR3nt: TGTGCCAGCAGTTTCAGGCAGGGGGACACTGAAGCTTTCTTT
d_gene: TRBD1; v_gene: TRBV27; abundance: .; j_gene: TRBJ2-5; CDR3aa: CASSSRTGDQETQYF; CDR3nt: TGTGCCAGCAGTTCCAGGACAGGGGATCAAGAGACCCAGTACTTC
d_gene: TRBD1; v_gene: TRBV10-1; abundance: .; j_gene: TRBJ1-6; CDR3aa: CASSVDRADSPLHF; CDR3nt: TGCGCCAGCAGTGTTGACAGGGCTGACTCACCCCTCCACTTT
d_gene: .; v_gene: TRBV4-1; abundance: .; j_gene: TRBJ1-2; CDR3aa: CASSLLPAADYGYTF; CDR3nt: TGCGCCAGCAGCCTCCTACCGGCGGCGGACTATGGCTACACCTTC
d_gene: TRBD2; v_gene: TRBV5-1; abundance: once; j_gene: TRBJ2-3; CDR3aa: CASSSGLAGGAYSTDTQYF; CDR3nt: TGCGCCAGCAGCTCGGGACTAGCGGGGGGCGCGTACAGCACAGATACGCAGTATTTT